This T cell receptor beta chain was captured in a study of blood T cell repertoires in COVID-19. Whole-study context: The samples span acute and convalescent COVID-19 from the United States, Italy and Spain. Nucleic acid was either cDNA or gDNA, and it came from T cells, B-cell-depleted T cells, or PBMCs.

V was clipped by 4 bases and J by 4 bases; unmatched bases: 12. This CDR3 region has 16 residues. The germline gives CDR1 SGHRS, CDR2 YFSETQ. Study processing details: Amplification from reference gene primers served as the basis for estimated nucleated cell counts. The table came from immunoSEQ multiplex PCR; TCRdb's copy has only in-frame clones and leaves some out. The D gene and trimming were derived from the DNA, and the V and J assignments and clone size from that table. The top ten hold approximately 7.5% of the sample, which has roughly 300,000 clones, 75% to 95% seen once. This clonotype was sampled from a woman aged 25-40 years with COVID-19, enrolled during active disease. The specimen sequenced was peripheral blood. The V call is TRBV5-1, the J call TRBJ1-2; 8 bases map to TRBD1. CDR3 sequence reads: CASSTTGQGLGYGYTF. CDR3 sequence (DNA): TGCGCCAGCAGCACTACCGGACAGGGTTTGGGCTATGGCTACACCTTC.